The T cell receptor (beta chain) under discussion was sequenced for a study of graft-versus-host responses after intestinal transplantation. Overall study context: Tacrolimus plus steroids were given to all recipients for approximately 3 years, preceded by anti-thymocyte globulin induction.

Study conclusions and caveats: There was an association between peak levels of circulating GvH clones and early post-transplant HvG declines. Allograft graft-versus-host to host-versus-graft clonal ratios ran high in patients with graft-donor T cell macrochimerism.

The V gene lost 0 bases and the J gene lost 8 bases, with 13 bases spanning the gap. The CDR3 consists of 13 residues. Germline assignment: CDR1 GTSNPN and CDR2 SVGIG (reference sequence). Here immunoSEQ multiplex PCR was the method, and the copy in TCRdb shows in-frame clones only, minus some. In the table there are 130,000 or so clones, about nine tenths of which are singletons. With regard to this clone: Its antigen is unidentified.

The chain carries TRBV30 and TRBJ1-2; no definite D call. The TCR sequence derives from a human donor who received an intestinal transplant. The input for sequencing was unstimulated CD4+ T cells sorted from spleen or lymph node cells, taken before intestinal transplant. The chain's CDR3 is CAWSVIGPQGYTF. CDR3 DNA: TGTGCCTGGAGTGTAATCGGACCCCAGGGCTACACCTTC.